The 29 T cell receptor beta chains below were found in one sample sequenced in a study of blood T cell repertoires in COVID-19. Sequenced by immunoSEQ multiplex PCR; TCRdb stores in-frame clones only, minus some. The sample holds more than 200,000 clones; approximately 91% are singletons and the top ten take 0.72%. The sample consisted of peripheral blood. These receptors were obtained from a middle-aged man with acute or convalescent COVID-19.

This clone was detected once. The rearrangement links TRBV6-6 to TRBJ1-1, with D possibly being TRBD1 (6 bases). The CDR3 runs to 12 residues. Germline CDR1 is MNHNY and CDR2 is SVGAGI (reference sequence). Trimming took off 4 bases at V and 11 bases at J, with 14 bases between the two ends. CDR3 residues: CASSFLEGGAFF. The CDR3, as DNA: TGTGCCAGCAGTTTCCTGGAGGGGGGGGCTTTCTTT.

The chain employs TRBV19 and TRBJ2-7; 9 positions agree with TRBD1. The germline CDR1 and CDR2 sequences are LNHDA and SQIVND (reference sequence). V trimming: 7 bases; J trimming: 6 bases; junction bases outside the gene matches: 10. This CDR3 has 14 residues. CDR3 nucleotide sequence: TGTGCCAGTACCCCGGGACAGGGTTGGTCCGAGCAGTACTTC. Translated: CASTPGQGWSEQYF.

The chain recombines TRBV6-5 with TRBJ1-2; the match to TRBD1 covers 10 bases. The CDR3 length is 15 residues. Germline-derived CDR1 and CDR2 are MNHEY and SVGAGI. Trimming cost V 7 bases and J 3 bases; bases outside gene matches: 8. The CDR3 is CASTTRDRGDYGYTF. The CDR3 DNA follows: TGTGCCAGCACTACCCGGGACAGGGGTGACTATGGCTACACCTTC.

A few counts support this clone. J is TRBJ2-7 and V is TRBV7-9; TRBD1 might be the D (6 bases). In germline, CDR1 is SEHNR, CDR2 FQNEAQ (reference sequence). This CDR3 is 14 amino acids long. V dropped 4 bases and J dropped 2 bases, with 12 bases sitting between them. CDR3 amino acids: CASSSPGHTYEQYF. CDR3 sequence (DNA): TGTGCCAGCAGCTCGCCGGGACACACCTACGAGCAGTACTTC.

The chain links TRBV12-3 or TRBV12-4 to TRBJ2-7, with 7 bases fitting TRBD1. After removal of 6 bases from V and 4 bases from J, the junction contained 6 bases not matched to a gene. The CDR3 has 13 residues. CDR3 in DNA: TGTGCCAGCAGCGATGGGACAGCGTACGAGCAGTACTTC. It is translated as CASSDGTAYEQYF.

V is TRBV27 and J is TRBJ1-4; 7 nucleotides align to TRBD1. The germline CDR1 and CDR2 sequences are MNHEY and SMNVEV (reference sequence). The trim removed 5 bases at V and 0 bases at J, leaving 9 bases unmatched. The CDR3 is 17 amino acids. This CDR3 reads CASSPDRAPATNEKLFF. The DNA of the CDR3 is TGTGCCAGCAGTCCAGACAGGGCACCTGCAACTAATGAAAAACTGTTTTTT.

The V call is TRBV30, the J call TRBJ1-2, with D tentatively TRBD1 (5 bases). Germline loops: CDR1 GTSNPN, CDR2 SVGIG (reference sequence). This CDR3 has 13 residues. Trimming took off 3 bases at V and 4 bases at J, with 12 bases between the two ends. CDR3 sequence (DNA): TGTGCCTGGAGCCCGCAGGGAGGCTATGGCTACACCTTC. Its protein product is CAWSPQGGYGYTF.

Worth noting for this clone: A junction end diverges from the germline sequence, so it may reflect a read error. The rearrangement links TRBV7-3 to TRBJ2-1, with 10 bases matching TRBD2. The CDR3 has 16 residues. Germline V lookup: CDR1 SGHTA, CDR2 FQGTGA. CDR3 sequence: CASRLRVAGGDNEQFF. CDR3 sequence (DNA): TGTGCCAGCAGATTAAGGGTAGCGGGGGGAGACAATGAGCAGTTCTTC. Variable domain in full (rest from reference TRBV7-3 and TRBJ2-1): GAGVSQTPSNKVTEKGKYVELRCDPISGHTALYWYRQSLGQGPEFLIYFQGTGAADDSGLPNDRFFAVRPEGSVSTLKIQRTERGDSAVYLCASRLRVAGGDNEQFFGPGTRLTVL.

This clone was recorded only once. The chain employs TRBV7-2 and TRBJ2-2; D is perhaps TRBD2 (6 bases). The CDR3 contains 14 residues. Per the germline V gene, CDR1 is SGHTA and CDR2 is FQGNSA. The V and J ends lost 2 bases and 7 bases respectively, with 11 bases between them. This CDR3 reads CASSLSREDGELFF. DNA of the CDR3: TGTGCCAGCAGCTTAAGTAGGGAGGACGGGGAGCTGTTTTTT.

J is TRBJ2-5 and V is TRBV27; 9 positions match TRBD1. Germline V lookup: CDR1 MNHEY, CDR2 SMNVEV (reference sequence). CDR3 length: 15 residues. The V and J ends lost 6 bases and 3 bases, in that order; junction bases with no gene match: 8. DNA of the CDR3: TGTGCCAGCAGCCTTTCGGGGACAGGGAAAGAGACCCAGTACTTC. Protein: CASSLSGTGKETQYF.

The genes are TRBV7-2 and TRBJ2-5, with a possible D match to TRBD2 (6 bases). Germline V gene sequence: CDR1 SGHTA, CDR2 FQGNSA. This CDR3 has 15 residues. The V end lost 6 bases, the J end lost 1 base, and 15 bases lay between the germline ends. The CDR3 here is CASSTVGGIQETQYF. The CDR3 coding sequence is TGTGCCAGCAGTACCGTAGGCGGGATCCAAGAGACCCAGTACTTC.

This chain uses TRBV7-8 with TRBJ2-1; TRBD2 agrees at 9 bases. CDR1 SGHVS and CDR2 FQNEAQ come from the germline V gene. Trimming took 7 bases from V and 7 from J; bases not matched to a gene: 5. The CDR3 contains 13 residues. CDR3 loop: CASKAGGPNEQFF. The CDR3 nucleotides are TGTGCCAGCAAGGCGGGGGGGCCGAATGAGCAGTTCTTC.

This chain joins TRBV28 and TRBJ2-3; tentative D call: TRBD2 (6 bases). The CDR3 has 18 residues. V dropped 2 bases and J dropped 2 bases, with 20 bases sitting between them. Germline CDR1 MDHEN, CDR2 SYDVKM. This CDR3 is CASSLPQSDYPDTDTQYF. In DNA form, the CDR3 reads TGTGCCAGCAGTTTACCTCAATCGGACTATCCAGACACAGATACGCAGTATTTT.

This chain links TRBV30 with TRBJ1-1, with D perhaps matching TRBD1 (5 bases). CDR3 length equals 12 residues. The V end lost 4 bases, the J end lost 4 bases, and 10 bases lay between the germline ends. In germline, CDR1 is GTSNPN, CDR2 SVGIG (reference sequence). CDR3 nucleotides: TGTGCCTGGACCCCGGGGGGCACTGAAGCTTTCTTT. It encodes CAWTPGGTEAFF.

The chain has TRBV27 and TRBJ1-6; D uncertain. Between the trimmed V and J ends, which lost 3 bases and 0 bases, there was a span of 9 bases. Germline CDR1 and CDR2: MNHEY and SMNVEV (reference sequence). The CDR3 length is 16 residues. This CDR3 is CASSFTGSSYNSPLHF. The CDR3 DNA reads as TGTGCCAGCAGTTTTACGGGTAGCTCCTATAATTCACCCCTCCACTTT.

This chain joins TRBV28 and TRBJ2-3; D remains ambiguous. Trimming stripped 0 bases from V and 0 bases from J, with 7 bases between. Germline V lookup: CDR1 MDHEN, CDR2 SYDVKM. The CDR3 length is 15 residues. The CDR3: CASSLWRDSTDTQYF. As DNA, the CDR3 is TGTGCCAGCAGTTTATGGCGCGATAGCACAGATACGCAGTATTTT.

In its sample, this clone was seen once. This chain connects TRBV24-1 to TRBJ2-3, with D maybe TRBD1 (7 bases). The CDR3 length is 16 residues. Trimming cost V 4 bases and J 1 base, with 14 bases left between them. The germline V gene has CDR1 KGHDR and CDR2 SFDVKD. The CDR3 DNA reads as TGTGCCACCAGTGAACCGGACAGGAGGGGCACAGATACGCAGTATTTT. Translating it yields CATSEPDRRGTDTQYF.

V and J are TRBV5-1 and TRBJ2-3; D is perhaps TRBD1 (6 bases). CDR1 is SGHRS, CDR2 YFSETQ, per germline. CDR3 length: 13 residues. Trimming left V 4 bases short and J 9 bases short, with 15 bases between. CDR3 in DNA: TGCGCCAGCAGCATCACAGGGTTTGAGACGCAGTATTTT. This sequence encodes CASSITGFETQYF. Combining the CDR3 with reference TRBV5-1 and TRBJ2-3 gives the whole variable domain KAGVTQTPRYLIKTRGQQVTLSCSPISGHRSVSWYQQTPGQGLQFLFEYFSETQRNKGNFPGRFSGRQFSNSRSEMNVSTLELGDSALYLCASSITGFETQYFGPGTRLTVL.

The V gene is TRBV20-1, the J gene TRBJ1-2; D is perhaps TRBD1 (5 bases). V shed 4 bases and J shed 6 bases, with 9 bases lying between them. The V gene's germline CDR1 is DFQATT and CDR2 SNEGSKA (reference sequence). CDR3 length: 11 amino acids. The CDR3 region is CSANRFDGYTF. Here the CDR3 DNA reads TGCAGTGCTAACAGGTTCGATGGCTACACCTTC.

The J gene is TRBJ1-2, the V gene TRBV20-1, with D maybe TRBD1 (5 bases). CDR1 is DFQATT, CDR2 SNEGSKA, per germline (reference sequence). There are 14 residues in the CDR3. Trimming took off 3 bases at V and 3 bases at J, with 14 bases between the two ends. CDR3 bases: TGCAGTGCTAGTCTACAGGCTGGGGACTATGGCTACACCTTC. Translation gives CSASLQAGDYGYTF.

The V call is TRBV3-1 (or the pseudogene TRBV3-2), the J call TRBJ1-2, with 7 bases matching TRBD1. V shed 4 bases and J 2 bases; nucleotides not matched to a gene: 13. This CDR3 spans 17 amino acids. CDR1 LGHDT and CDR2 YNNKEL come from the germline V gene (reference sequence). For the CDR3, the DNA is TGTGCCAGCAGCCGACAAACCGGGACAGCCTCGAACTATGGCTACACCTTC. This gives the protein CASSRQTGTASNYGYTF.

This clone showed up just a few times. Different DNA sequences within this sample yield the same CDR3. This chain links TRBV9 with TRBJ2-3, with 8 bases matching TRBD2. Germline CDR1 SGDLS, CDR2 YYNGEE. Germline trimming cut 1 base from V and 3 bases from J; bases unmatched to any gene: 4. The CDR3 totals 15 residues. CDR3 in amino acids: CASSVLGGGTDTQYF. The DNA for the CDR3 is TGTGCCAGCAGCGTACTTGGCGGGGGGACAGATACGCAGTATTTT.

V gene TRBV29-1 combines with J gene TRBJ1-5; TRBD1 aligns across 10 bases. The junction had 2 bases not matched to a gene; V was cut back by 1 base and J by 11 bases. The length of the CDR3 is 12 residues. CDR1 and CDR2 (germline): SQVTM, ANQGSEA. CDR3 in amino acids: CSVEGTGGAQHF. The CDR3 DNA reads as TGCAGCGTTGAAGGGACAGGGGGAGCCCAGCATTTT.

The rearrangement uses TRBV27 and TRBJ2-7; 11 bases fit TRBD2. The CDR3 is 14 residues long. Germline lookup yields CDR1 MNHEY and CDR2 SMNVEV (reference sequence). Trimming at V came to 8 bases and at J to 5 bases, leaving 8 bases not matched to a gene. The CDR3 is CASSPSGRFNEQYF. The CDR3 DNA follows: TGTGCCAGCTCGCCTAGCGGGAGGTTCAACGAGCAGTACTTC.

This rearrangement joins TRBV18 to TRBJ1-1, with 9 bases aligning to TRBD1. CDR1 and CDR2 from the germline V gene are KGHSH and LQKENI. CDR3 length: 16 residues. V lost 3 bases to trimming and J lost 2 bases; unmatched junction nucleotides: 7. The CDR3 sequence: CASSPFLQGANTEAFF. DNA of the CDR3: TGTGCCAGCTCACCGTTTCTACAGGGGGCAAACACTGAAGCTTTCTTT.

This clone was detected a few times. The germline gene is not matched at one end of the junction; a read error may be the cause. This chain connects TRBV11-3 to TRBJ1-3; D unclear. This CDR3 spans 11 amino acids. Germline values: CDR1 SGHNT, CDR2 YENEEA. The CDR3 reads CASSTRRDRHF. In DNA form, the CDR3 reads TGTGCCAGCAGCACCCGACGGGATAGGCATTTT.

The CDR3 reads CASSLGASGYTDTQYF. In DNA, the CDR3 is TGTGCCAGCAGCTTAGGAGCTAGCGGATACACAGATACGCAGTATTTT. The chain joins TRBV7-9 to TRBJ2-3; TRBD2 matches 7 bases. The CDR3 covers 16 residues. V was clipped by 1 base and J by 2 bases; unmatched bases: 6. Germline lookup yields CDR1 SEHNR and CDR2 FQNEAQ (reference sequence).

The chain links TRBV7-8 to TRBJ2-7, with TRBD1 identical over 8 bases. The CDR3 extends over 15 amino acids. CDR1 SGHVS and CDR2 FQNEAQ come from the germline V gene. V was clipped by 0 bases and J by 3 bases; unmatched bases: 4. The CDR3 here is CASSLAPGTGYEQYF. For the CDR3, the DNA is TGTGCCAGCAGCTTAGCACCCGGGACAGGCTACGAGCAGTACTTC. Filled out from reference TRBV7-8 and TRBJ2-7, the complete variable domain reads GAGVSQSPRYKVAKRGQDVALRCDPISGHVSLFWYQQALGQGPEFLTYFQNEAQLDKSGLPSDRFFAERPEGSVSTLKIQRTQQEDSAVYLCASSLAPGTGYEQYFGPGTRLTVT.

Here the CDR3 reads CASSLTPSTGLAGVPGTDTQYF. The CDR3 nucleotides read TGTGCCAGCAGCTTAACCCCGTCCACCGGACTAGCGGGAGTTCCAGGCACAGATACGCAGTATTTT. The genes are TRBV7-3 and TRBJ2-3; 13 bases match TRBD2. The CDR3 length is 22 residues. The V segment lost 0 bases and the J segment 1 base; nucleotides outside the gene matches: 16. CDR1 is SGHTA and CDR2 is FQGTGA in the germline V gene.